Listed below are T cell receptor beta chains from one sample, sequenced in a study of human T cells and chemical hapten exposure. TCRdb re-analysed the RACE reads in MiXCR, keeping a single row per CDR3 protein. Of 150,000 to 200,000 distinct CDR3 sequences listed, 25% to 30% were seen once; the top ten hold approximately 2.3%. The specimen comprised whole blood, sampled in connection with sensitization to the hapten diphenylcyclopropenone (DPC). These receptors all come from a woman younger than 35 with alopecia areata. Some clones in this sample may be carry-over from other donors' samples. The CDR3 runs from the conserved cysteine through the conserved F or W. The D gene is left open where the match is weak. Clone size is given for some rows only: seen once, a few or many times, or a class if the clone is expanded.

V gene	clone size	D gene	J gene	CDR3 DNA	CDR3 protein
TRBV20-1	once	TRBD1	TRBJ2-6	TGCAGTGCAGATACCGGGACAGGAAACTCTGGGGCCAACGTCCTGACTTTC	CSADTGTGNSGANVLTF
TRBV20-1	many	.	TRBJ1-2	TGCAGTGCCCCCCCCTACCCGGGGGGCTACACCTTC	CSAPPYPGGYTF
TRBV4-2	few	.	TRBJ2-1	TGTGCCAGCAGCCAAGGGATGGGTGAGCAGTTCTTC	CASSQGMGEQFF
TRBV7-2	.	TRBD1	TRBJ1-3	TGTGCCAGCGGGGACAGGGGACTACCTGGAAACACCATATATTTT	CASGDRGLPGNTIYF
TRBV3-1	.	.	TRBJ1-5	TGTGCCAGCAGCCAAGAAGGAGGGCCCCAGCATTTT	CASSQEGGPQHF
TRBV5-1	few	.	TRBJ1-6	TGCGCCAGCAGCTTGGACAGCTCCTATAATTCACCCCTCCACTTT	CASSLDSSYNSPLHF
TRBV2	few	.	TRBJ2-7	TGTGCCAGCAGAGGACAGTGGGACCTCTACGAGCAGTACTTC	CASRGQWDLYEQYF
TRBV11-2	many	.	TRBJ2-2	TGTGCCAGCAGAATGGGTGCTGTGGAGGGGGGAGTGATCGGACCCGGGGAGCTGTTTTTT	CASRMGAVEGGVIGPGELFF
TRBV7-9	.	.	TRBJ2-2	TGTGCCAGCAGCCCTGGGGTCGGGGAGCTGTTTTTT	CASSPGVGELFF
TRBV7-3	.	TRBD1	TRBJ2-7	TGTGCCAGCAGCTTATCCGGGACAGGGAACTCCTACGAGCAGTACTTC	CASSLSGTGNSYEQYF
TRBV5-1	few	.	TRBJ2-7	TGCGCCAGCAGCTTCCAGACAGGAGCAAACGAGCAGTACTTC	CASSFQTGANEQYF
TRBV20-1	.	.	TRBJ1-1	TGCAGTGCTAGAGGCGCAGGGGACATCACTGAAGCTTTCTTT	CSARGAGDITEAFF
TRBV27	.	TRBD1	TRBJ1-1	TGTGCCAGCAGGCGCGGACAGGTTCCCCGAGGGACTGAAGCTTTCTTT	CASRRGQVPRGTEAFF
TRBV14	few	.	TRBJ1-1	TGTGCCAGCAGCCAATTCGTGGGGACTGAAGCTTTCTTT	CASSQFVGTEAFF
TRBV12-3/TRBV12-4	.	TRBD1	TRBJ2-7	TGTGCCAGCAGCCGAGCCCAACAGGGGTCGGGGGAGCAGTACTTC	CASSRAQQGSGEQYF
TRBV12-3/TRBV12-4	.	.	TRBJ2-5	TGTGCCAGCAGTCGGGGGAGCCTCGCCTACTTC	CASSRGSLAYF
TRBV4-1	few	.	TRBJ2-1	TGCGCCAGCAGCCAAGCGGGGCGGGGGCCCGGCAATGAGCAGTTCTTC	CASSQAGRGPGNEQFF
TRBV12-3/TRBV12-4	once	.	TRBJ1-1	TGTGCCAGCAGTTTAGGAATCCTCGGAGCTTTCTTT	CASSLGILGAFF
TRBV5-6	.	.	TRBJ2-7	TGTGCCAGCAGCCTCGACAGGTTTTCCTACGAGCAGTACTTC	CASSLDRFSYEQYF
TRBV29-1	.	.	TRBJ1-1	TGCAGCGTTATCGACATTCCTAAGAACACTGAAGCTTTCTTT	CSVIDIPKNTEAFF
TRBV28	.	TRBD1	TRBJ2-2	TGTGCCAGCAGTTTCGGGACAGGAGCGGTCGGGGAGCTGTTTTTT	CASSFGTGAVGELFF
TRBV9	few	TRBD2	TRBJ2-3	TGTGCCAGCAGCGTCGAAGCCGGGGGGTACACAGATACGCAGTATTTT	CASSVEAGGYTDTQYF
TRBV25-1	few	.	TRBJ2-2	TGTGCCAGCAGTGACAGGGCCAAGAACACCGGGGAGCTGTTTTTT	CASSDRAKNTGELFF
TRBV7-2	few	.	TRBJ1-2	TGTGCCAGCAGCTTCACAGAAGGTGGCTACACCTTC	CASSFTEGGYTF
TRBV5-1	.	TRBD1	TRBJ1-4	TGCGCCAGCAGCTTGGGGGACAGACCTAATGAAAAACTGTTTTTT	CASSLGDRPNEKLFF
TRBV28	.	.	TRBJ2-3	TGTGCCAGCACCCAGTCTCCTACCACCATCACAGATACGCAGTATTTT	CASTQSPTTITDTQYF
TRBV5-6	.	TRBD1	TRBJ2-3	TGTGCCAGCAGCTATTACACAACAGGGGGCATGGGACCACGGCAGTATTTT	CASSYYTTGGMGPRQYF
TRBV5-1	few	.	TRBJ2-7	TGCGCCAGCAGCTTGACAGGGAAAGGGTTCTACGAGCAGTACTTC	CASSLTGKGFYEQYF
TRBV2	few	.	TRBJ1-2	TGTGCCAGCAGCCCGGGCTTCGGGGGCTATGGCTACACCTTC	CASSPGFGGYGYTF
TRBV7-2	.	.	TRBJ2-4	TGTGCCAGCAGCCGAGACGAGCTGGGGATTCAGTACTTC	CASSRDELGIQYF
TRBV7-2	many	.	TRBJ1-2	TGTGCCAGCAGCTTAGGGGTGGTCCTCGGCTACACCTTC	CASSLGVVLGYTF
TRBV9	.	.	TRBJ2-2	TGTGCCAGTAAAGACGCGAACACCGGGGAGCTGTTTTTT	CASKDANTGELFF
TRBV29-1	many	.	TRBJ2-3	TGCAGCGTTGGAGGACGGGCAGATACGCAGTATTTT	CSVGGRADTQYF
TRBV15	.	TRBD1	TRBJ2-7	TGTGCCACCAGCAGATCGACAGGGGGGGTAGAGCAGCAGTACTTC	CATSRSTGGVEQQYF
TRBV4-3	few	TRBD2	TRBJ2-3	TGCGCCAGCTCAAGCGGGAGAGGGGCCGATACGCAGTATTTT	CASSSGRGADTQYF
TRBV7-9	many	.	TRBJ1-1	TGTGCCAGCTCACGGGGCACTGAAGCTTTCTTT	CASSRGTEAFF
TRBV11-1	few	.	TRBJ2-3	TGTGCCAGCAGCTCCCCCCCGCGGGAAGATACGCAGTATTTT	CASSSPPREDTQYF
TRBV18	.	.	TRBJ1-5	TGTGCCAGCTCACCAGGGGTGTCGGGCAATCAGCCCCAGCATTTT	CASSPGVSGNQPQHF
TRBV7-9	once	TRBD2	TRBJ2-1	TGTGCCAGCAGCACAAGACGGGGGGGACCGTTCAATGAGCAGTTCTTC	CASSTRRGGPFNEQFF
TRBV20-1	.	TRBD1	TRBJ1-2	TGCAGTGCTAGTCCCCGGGACAGTGGTGGCTACACCTTC	CSASPRDSGGYTF
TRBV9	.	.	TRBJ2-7	TGTGCCAGCAGCGCCGGGACTTATCAATACGAGCAGTACTTC	CASSAGTYQYEQYF
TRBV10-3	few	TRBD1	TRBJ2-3	TGTGCCATCAGCAAGACAGGGGGGACAGATACGCAGTATTTT	CAISKTGGTDTQYF
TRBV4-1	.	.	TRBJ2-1	TGCGCCAGCAGCCAAGATCAGACGCGAGGCGTACGGTACAATGAGCAGTTCTTC	CASSQDQTRGVRYNEQFF
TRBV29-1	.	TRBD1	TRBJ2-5	TGCAGCGGAGGCTGGACAGGGGAGACCCAGTACTTC	CSGGWTGETQYF
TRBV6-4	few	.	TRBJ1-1	TGTGCCAGCAGCGAAACCGGACAGCCCAACACTGAAGCTTTCTTT	CASSETGQPNTEAFF